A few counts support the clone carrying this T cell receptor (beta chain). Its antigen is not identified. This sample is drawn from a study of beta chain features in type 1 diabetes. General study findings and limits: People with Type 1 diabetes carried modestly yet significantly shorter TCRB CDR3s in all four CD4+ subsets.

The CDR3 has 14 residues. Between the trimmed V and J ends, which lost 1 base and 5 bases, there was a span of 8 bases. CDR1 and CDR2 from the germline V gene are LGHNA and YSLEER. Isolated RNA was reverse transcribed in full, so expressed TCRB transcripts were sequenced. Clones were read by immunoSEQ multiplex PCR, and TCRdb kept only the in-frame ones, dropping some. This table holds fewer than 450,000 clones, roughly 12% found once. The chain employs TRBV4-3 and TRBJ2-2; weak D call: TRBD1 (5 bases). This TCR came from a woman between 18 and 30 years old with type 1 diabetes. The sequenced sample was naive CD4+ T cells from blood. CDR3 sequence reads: CASSQAQGTGELFF. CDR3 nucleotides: TGCGCCAGCAGCCAAGCCCAGGGAACCGGGGAGCTGTTTTTT.